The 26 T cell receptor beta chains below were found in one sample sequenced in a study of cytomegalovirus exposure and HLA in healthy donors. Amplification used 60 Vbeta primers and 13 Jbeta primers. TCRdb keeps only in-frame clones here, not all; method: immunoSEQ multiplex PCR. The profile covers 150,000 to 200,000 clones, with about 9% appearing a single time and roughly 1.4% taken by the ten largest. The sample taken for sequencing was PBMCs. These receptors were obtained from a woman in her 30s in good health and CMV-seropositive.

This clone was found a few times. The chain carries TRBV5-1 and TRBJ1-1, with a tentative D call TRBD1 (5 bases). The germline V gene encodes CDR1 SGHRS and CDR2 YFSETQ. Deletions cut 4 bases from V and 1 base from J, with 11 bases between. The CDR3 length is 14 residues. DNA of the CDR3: TGCGCCAGCAGCGGGGCAGGCTGGAACACTGAAGCTTTCTTT. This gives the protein CASSGAGWNTEAFF. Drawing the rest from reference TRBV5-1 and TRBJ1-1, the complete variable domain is KAGVTQTPRYLIKTRGQQVTLSCSPISGHRSVSWYQQTPGQGLQFLFEYFSETQRNKGNFPGRFSGRQFSNSRSEMNVSTLELGDSALYLCASSGAGWNTEAFFGQGTRLTVV.

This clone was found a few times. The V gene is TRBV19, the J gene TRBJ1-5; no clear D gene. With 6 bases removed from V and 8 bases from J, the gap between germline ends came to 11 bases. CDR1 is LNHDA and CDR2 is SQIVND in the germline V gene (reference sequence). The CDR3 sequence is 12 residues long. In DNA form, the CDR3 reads TGTGCCAGTAGGCAGGCGATGGAGCCCCAGCATTTT. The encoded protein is CASRQAMEPQHF. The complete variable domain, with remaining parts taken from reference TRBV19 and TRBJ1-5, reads DGGITQSPKYLFRKEGQNVTLSCEQNLNHDAMYWYRQDPGQGLRLIYYSQIVNDFQKGDIAEGYSVSREKKESFPLTVTSAQKNPTAFYLCASRQAMEPQHFGDGTRLSIL.

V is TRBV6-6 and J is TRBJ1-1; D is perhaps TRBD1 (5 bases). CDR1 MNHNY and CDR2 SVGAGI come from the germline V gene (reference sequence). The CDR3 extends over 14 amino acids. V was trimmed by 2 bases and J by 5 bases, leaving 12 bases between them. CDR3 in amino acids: CASSYTREGTEAFF. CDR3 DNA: TGTGCCAGCAGTTACACGAGGGAGGGGACTGAAGCTTTCTTT.

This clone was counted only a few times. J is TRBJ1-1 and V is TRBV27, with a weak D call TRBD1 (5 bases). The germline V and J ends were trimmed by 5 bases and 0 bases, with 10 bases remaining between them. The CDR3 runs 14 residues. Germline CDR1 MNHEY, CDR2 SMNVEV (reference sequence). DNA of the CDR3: TGTGCCAGCAGTCTAGGGGTTGTGAACACTGAAGCTTTCTTT. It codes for CASSLGVVNTEAFF.

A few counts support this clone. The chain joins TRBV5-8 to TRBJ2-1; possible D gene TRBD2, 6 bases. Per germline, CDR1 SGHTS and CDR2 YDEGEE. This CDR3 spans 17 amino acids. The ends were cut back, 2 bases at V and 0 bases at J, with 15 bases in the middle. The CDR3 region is CASSFQAGTASYNEQFF. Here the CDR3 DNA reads TGTGCCAGCAGCTTCCAGGCCGGGACTGCCTCCTACAATGAGCAGTTCTTC.

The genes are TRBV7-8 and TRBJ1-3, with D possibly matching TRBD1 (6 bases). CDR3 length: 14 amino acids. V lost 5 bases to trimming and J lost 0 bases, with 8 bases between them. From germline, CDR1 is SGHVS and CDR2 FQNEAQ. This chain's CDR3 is CASSLQGSGNTIYF. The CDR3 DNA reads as TGTGCCAGCAGCCTACAGGGCTCTGGAAACACCATATATTTT.

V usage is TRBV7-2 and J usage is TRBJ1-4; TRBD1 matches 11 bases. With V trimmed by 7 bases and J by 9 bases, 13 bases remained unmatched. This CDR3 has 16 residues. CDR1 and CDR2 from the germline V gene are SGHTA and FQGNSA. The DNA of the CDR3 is TGTGCCAGCACATTAAGTGGGCGGGACAGGGGGAAAAAACTGTTTTTT. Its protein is CASTLSGRDRGKKLFF. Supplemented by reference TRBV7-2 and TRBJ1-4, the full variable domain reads GAGVSQSPSNKVTEKGKDVELRCDPISGHTALYWYRQSLGQGLEFLIYFQGNSAPDKSGLPSDRFSAERTGGSVSTLTIQRTQQEDSAVYLCASTLSGRDRGKKLFFGSGTQLSVL.

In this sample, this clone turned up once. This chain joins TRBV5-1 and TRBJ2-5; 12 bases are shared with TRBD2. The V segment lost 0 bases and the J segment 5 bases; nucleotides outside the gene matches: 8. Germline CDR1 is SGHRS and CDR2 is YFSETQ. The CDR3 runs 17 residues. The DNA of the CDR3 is TGCGCCAGCAGCTTGGATCCTAGCGGGAGGGCCAGCGAGACCCAGTACTTC. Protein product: CASSLDPSGRASETQYF.

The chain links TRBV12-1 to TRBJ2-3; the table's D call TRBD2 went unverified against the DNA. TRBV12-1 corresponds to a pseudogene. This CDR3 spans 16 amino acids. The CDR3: CASSPALAGPTDTQYF. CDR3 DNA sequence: TGTGCCAGCAGCCCTGCCCTAGCGGGCCCCACAGATACGCAGTATTTT.

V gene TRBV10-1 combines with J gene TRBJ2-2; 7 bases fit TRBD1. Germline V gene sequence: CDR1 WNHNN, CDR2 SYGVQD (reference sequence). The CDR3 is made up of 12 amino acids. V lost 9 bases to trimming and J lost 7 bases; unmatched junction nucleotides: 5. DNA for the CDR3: TGCGCCAGTTCGACAGGGTTCGGGGAGCTGTTTTTT. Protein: CASSTGFGELFF.

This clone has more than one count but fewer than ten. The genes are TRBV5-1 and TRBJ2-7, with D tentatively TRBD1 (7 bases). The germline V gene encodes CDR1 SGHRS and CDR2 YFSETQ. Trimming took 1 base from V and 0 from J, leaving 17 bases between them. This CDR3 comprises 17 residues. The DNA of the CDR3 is TGCGCCAGCAGCTTGTCGACAGGGAGGACCAGCTCCTACGAGCAGTACTTC. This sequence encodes CASSLSTGRTSSYEQYF.

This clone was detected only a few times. The CDR3 DNA sequence: TGTGCCAGCAGCCGAACAGGGCTAATGCGAGCTTTCTTT. This sequence encodes CASSRTGLMRAFF. The chain is built from TRBV7-9 and TRBJ1-1, with D possibly TRBD1 on 6 matching bases. Trimming took off 5 bases at V and 10 bases at J, with 17 bases between the two ends. CDR3 size: 13 residues. Per germline, CDR1 SEHNR and CDR2 FQNEAQ (reference sequence).

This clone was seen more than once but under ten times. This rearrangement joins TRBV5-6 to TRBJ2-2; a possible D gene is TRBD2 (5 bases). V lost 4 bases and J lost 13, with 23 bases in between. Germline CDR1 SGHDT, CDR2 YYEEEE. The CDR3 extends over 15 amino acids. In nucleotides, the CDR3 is TGTGCCAGCAGCGCAGGAGGCCATAGCCAAGATGTGCTGTTTTTT. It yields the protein CASSAGGHSQDVLFF. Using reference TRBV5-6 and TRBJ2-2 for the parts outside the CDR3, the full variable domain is DAGVTQSPTHLIKTRGQQVTLRCSPKSGHDTVSWYQQALGQGPQFIFQYYEEEERQRGNFPDRFSGHQFPNYSSELNVNALLLGDSALYLCASSAGGHSQDVLFFGEGSRLTVL.

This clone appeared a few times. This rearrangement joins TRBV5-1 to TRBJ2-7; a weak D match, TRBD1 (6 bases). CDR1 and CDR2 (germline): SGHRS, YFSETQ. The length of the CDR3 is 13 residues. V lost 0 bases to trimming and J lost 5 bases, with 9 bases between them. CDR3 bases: TGCGCCAGCAGCTTGGTTGGGGGCCACGAGCAGTACTTC. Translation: CASSLVGGHEQYF.

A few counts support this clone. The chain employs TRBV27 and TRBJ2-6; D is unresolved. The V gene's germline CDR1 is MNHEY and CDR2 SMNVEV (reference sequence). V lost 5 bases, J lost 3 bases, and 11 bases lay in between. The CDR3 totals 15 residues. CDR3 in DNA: TGTGCCAGCAGTCCCCCTCTGAGTGGGGCCAACGTCCTGACTTTC. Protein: CASSPPLSGANVLTF.

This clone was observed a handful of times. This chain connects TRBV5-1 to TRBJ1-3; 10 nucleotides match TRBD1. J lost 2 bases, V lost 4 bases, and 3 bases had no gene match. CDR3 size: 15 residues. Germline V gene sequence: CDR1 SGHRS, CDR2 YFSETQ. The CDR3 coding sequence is TGCGCCAGCAGCCCTGACAGGGGGCCTGGAAACACCATATATTTT. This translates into CASSPDRGPGNTIYF.

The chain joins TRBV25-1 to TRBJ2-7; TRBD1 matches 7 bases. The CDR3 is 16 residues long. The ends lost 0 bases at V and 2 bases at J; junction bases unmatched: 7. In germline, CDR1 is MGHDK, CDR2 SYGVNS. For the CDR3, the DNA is TGTGCCAGCAGTGAATATGGGACAGAAAAAGCCTACGAGCAGTACTTC. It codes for CASSEYGTEKAYEQYF.

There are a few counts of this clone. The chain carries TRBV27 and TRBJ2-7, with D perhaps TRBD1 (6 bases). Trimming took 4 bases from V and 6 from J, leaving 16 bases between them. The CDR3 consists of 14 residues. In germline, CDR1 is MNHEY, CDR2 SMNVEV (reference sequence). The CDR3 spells CASSYFGQRGEQYF. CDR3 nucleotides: TGTGCCAGCAGTTACTTCGGACAGAGGGGCGAGCAGTACTTC.

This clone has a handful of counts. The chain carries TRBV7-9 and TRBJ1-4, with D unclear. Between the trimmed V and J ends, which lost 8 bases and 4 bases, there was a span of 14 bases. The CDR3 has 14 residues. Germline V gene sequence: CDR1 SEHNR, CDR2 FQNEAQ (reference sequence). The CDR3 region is CASHQEADNEKLFF. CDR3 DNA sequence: TGTGCCAGCCATCAAGAGGCAGATAATGAAAAACTGTTTTTT.

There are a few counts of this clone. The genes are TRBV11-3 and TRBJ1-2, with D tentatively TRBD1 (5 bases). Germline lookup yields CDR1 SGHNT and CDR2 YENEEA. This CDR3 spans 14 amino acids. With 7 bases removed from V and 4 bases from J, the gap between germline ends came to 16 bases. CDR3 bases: TGTGCCAGCATTCCCCCGGGACTTACCTATGGCTACACCTTC. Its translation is CASIPPGLTYGYTF.

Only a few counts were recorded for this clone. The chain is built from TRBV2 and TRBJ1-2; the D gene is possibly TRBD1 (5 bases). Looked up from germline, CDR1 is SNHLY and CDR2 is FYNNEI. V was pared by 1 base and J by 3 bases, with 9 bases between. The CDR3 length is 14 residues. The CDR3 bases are TGTGCCAGCAGTGAAGACTCAGGGTACTATGGCTACACCTTC. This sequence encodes CASSEDSGYYGYTF.

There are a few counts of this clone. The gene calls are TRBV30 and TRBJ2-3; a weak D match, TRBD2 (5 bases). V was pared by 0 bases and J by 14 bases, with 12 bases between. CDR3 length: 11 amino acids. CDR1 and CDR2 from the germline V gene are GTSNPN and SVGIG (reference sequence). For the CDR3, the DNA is TGTGCCTGGAGTGTTTTGGAGGTATTGTATTTT. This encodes CAWSVLEVLYF.

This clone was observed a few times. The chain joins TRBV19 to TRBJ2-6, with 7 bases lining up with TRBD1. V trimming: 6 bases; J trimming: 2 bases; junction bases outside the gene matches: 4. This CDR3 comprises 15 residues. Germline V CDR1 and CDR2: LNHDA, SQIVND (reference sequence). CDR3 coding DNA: TGTGCCAGTAGAAGAACAGGGGCTGGGGCCAACGTCCTGACTTTC. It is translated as CASRRTGAGANVLTF. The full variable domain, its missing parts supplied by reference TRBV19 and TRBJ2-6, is DGGITQSPKYLFRKEGQNVTLSCEQNLNHDAMYWYRQDPGQGLRLIYYSQIVNDFQKGDIAEGYSVSREKKESFPLTVTSAQKNPTAFYLCASRRTGAGANVLTFGAGSRLTVL.

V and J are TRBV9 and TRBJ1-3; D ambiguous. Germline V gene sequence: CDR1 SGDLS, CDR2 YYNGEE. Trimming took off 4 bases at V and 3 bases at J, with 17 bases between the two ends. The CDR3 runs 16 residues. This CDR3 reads CASSPQGGRNGNTIYF. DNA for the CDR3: TGTGCCAGCAGCCCCCAAGGAGGAAGAAATGGAAACACCATATATTTT. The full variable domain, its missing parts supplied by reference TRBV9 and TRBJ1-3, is DSGVTQTPKHLITATGQRVTLRCSPRSGDLSVYWYQQSLDQGLQFLIQYYNGEERAKGNILERFSAQQFPDLHSELNLSSLELGDSALYFCASSPQGGRNGNTIYFGEGSWLTVV.

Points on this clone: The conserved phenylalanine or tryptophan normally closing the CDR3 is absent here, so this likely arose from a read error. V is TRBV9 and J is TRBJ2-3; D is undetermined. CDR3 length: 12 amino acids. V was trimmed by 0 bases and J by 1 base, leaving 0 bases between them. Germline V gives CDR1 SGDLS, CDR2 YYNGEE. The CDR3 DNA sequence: TGTGCCAGCAGCGTAGGCACAGATACGCAGTATGTT. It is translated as CASSVGTDTQYV.

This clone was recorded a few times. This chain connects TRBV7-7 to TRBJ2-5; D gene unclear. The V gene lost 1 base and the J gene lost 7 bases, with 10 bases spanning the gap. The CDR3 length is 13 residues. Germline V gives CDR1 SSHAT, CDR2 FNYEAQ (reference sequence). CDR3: CASSLGQAGTQYF. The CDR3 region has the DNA TGTGCCAGCAGCTTAGGCCAAGCCGGGACCCAGTACTTC. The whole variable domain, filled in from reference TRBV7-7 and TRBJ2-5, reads GAGVSQSPRYKVTKRGQDVTLRCDPISSHATLYWYQQALGQGPEFLTYFNYEAQPDKSGLPSDRFSAERPEGSISTLTIQRTEQRDSAMYRCASSLGQAGTQYFGPGTRLLVL.